The rows below give T cell receptor beta chains drawn from one sample of a study of shared clonotypes between healthy human individuals. TCRdb's copy holds only in-frame clones and misses some; the assay was immunoSEQ multiplex PCR. Of some 1.5 million clones in the sample, 95% to 99% were seen once. The source material was naive CD4+ T cells sorted from blood. These receptor sequences come from a man aged 25 to 45 in good health. Both conserved end residues are part of each CDR3. Fields, in order: clone size, D gene, V gene, J gene, CDR3 protein, CDR3 DNA. A D gene is named only where the DNA matches it firmly. Some rows have no size entry. The others give once, few or many, or a class for an expanded clone.

clone_size: -; d_call: -; v_call: TRBV5-1; j_call: TRBJ1-2; cdr3_aa: CASSLEGVRNYGYTF; cdr3_nt: TGCGCCAGCAGCTTGGAAGGGGTCCGGAACTATGGCTACACCTTC
clone_size: once; d_call: TRBD2; v_call: TRBV15; j_call: TRBJ2-1; cdr3_aa: CATSKPSGRAHEQFF; cdr3_nt: TGTGCCACCAGCAAACCTAGCGGGAGGGCCCATGAGCAGTTCTTC
clone_size: once; d_call: TRBD2; v_call: TRBV28; j_call: TRBJ2-7; cdr3_aa: CASSFSGGRGRTYEQYF; cdr3_nt: TGTGCCAGCAGTTTCTCGGGCGGGAGGGGCCGGACCTACGAGCAGTACTTC
clone_size: once; d_call: TRBD1; v_call: TRBV25-1; j_call: TRBJ1-3; cdr3_aa: CASSRTGGPGNTIYF; cdr3_nt: TGTGCCAGCAGCCGGACAGGAGGGCCTGGAAACACCATATATTTT
clone_size: -; d_call: -; v_call: TRBV15; j_call: TRBJ2-7; cdr3_aa: CATSPPGGRYYEQYF; cdr3_nt: TGTGCCACCAGCCCCCCCGGGGGGCGATACTACGAGCAGTACTTC
clone_size: -; d_call: -; v_call: TRBV9; j_call: TRBJ1-5; cdr3_aa: CASSPRGAQGPQHF; cdr3_nt: TGTGCCAGCAGTCCCCGGGGGGCCCAGGGGCCCCAGCATTTT
clone_size: -; d_call: -; v_call: TRBV10-3; j_call: TRBJ1-5; cdr3_aa: CAISETDLGSQHF; cdr3_nt: TGTGCCATCAGTGAGACGGACCTTGGGTCCCAGCATTTT
clone_size: -; d_call: TRBD1; v_call: TRBV28; j_call: TRBJ2-7; cdr3_aa: CASSAPGQGYEQYF; cdr3_nt: TGTGCCAGCAGCGCACCGGGACAGGGCTACGAGCAGTACTTC
clone_size: -; d_call: TRBD2; v_call: TRBV4-1; j_call: TRBJ2-4; cdr3_aa: CASSPTSPGRRDIQYF; cdr3_nt: TGCGCCAGCAGCCCGACTAGCCCCGGGAGAAGGGACATTCAGTACTTC
clone_size: -; d_call: TRBD1; v_call: TRBV9; j_call: TRBJ1-4; cdr3_aa: CASTDRGNEKLFF; cdr3_nt: TGTGCCAGCACCGACAGGGGTAATGAAAAACTGTTTTTT
clone_size: -; d_call: -; v_call: TRBV19; j_call: TRBJ2-2; cdr3_aa: CASNNRGRAATGELFF; cdr3_nt: TGTGCCAGTAATAACCGGGGAAGAGCGGCCACCGGGGAGCTGTTTTTT
clone_size: -; d_call: TRBD1; v_call: TRBV5-1; j_call: TRBJ2-7; cdr3_aa: CASRDPSGTADEQYF; cdr3_nt: TGCGCCAGCAGAGACCCTTCCGGGACAGCCGACGAGCAGTACTTC
clone_size: -; d_call: -; v_call: TRBV7-2; j_call: TRBJ2-5; cdr3_aa: CASSLEVGAVSEETQYF; cdr3_nt: TGTGCCAGCAGCTTAGAGGTGGGGGCGGTTTCCGAAGAGACCCAGTACTTC
clone_size: -; d_call: TRBD1; v_call: TRBV2; j_call: TRBJ1-4; cdr3_aa: CASRVDRGGEKLFF; cdr3_nt: TGTGCCAGCAGGGTAGACAGGGGAGGTGAAAAACTGTTTTTT
clone_size: once; d_call: -; v_call: TRBV19; j_call: TRBJ2-7; cdr3_aa: CASSIDLWTATYEQYF; cdr3_nt: TGTGCCAGTAGTATAGATCTATGGACAGCTACCTACGAGCAGTACTTC
clone_size: -; d_call: TRBD1; v_call: TRBV2; j_call: TRBJ2-7; cdr3_aa: CASSEFFGDRGKSLEQYF; cdr3_nt: TGTGCCAGCAGTGAATTTTTCGGGGACAGGGGTAAATCTTTGGAGCAGTACTTC
clone_size: -; d_call: TRBD1; v_call: TRBV4-1; j_call: TRBJ2-2; cdr3_aa: CASSQHPGGKVGELFF; cdr3_nt: TGCGCCAGCAGCCAACATCCAGGGGGCAAGGTCGGGGAGCTGTTTTTT
clone_size: -; d_call: -; v_call: TRBV23-1; j_call: TRBJ1-5; cdr3_aa: CASSQSGLQVGQPQHF; cdr3_nt: TGCGCCAGCAGTCAATCGGGCCTACAGGTCGGTCAGCCCCAGCATTTT
clone_size: -; d_call: TRBD2; v_call: TRBV28; j_call: TRBJ2-6; cdr3_aa: CASQSSLTSRLANVLTF; cdr3_nt: TGTGCCAGCCAGTCCTCGTTGACTAGCCGCCTGGCCAACGTCCTGACTTTC
clone_size: -; d_call: TRBD1; v_call: TRBV5-1; j_call: TRBJ2-7; cdr3_aa: CASSLWSGTGVAYEQYF; cdr3_nt: TGCGCCAGCAGCCTGTGGTCCGGGACAGGGGTCGCCTACGAGCAGTACTTC
clone_size: -; d_call: TRBD1; v_call: TRBV4-3; j_call: TRBJ1-2; cdr3_aa: CASSQDLREPGGDYGYTF; cdr3_nt: TGCGCCAGCAGCCAAGATTTAAGGGAACCAGGGGGTGACTATGGCTACACCTTC
clone_size: -; d_call: TRBD2; v_call: TRBV7-3; j_call: TRBJ2-2; cdr3_aa: CASSRTAAGGLLSGELFF; cdr3_nt: TGTGCCAGCAGCCGAACCGCAGCGGGAGGGCTTTTGTCCGGGGAGCTGTTTTTT